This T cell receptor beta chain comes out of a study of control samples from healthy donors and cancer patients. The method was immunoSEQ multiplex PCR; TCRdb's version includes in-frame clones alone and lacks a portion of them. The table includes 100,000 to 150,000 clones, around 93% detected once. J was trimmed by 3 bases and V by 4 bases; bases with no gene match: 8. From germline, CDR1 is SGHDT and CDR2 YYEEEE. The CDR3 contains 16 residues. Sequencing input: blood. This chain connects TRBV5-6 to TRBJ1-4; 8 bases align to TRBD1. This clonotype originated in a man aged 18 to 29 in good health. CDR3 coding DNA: TGTGCCAGCAGCGAGACAGGGGCCCAGTCTAATGAAAAACTGTTTTTT. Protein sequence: CASSETGAQSNEKLFF.